This TCR beta chain was found in a study of regulatory T cells in long-lasting Graves disease. Study-level results: Public clonotype sharing was higher in persistent than newly diagnosed patients. Reduced TCR diversity was observed in persistent Graves' patients versus newly diagnosed patients.

According to the study, TCR beta libraries were built with iRepertoire HTBI primers and CDR3-region Arm-PCR. One entry per CDR3 protein, called by TCRdb with MiXCR from the multiplex PCR reads. The data hold fewer than 600,000 distinct CDR3 sequences, with around a fifth observed a single time. Sample time point: persistent/refractory GD, antithyroid drugs over 5 years with positive TRAb. From PBMCs, RNA was extracted and then used to make the TCR library. Staff took about 9 milliliters of peripheral blood and put it into EDTA tubes. At least ten counts were recorded for this clonotype. Its specificity is not known. The clonotype originates from a female donor with Graves disease. Sequenced material: peripheral blood mononuclear cells (PBMCs), taken when the disease was refractory, from a patient treated with antithyroid drugs.

This CDR3 is CASRQQGPSNQPQHF. The CDR3 region has the DNA TGTGCCAGCAGACAACAGGGGCCTAGCAATCAGCCCCAGCATTTT. The chain has TRBV28 and TRBJ1-5; 7 nucleotides match TRBD1. This CDR3 spans 15 amino acids. V was pared by 6 bases and J by 0 bases, with 5 bases of the junction left unmatched. Germline loops: CDR1 MDHEN, CDR2 SYDVKM.